This note documents a single T cell receptor beta chain sequence. Its antigen target is currently unknown. The input lacks base qualities; no much larger clone sits a single base away. TCRbeta CDR3 regions were amplified from genomic DNA by means of the immunoSEQ Assay, a bias-controlled multiplex PCR. The paper's processing steps were these. Nucleated cell counts per sample were estimated from amplification of reference gene primers within the assay. To quantify the absolute abundance of each unique TCRbeta CDR3 rearrangement, sequence reads were collapsed and filtered. For each sample, productive Simpson clonality was calculated as the square root of Simpson's diversity index across productive rearrangements. The table comes from immuneACCESS by way of TCRdb, which keeps in-frame sequences with V and J called. Part of the clones is missing from these tables; in studies checked, under half for an unresolved V gene and the rest for unknown reasons. V and J calls and clone size are copied from that table; D and trimming were computed from the DNA. In all, the sample holds under 200,000 clones, and 70% to 90% of those were seen once. Of the sample, less than 6.5% falls within the top ten clones.

This sample is part of a study of blood T cell repertoires in COVID-19 (dated by TCRdb to the early 2020s). About the full investigation: Samples covering the acute and convalescent phases of COVID-19 were provided by collaborators in the United States, Italy and Spain. A de-identified subject ID, COVID-19 status, age in years and sex were almost always included in the sample metadata. Samples came from the ongoing ImmuneRACE study (first 160 participants) plus 1,254 subjects from 6 global collaborators. The dataset comprised deeply sampled blood TCRbeta repertoires from subjects exposed to, actively infected with, or recovered from COVID-19. The repertoires were released in a freely available public database intended as a resource for research on the immune response to SARS-CoV-2. The material from the prospective study consisted of cDNA or gDNA derived from T cells, B-cell-depleted T cells, or PBMCs. Where available, HLA class I and class II types were taken from metadata supplied by the sample provider and were not determined by assay-based typing.

Overall study outcomes, separate from this receptor: Clinical and demographic metadata were provided uncurated, with the amount varying by source and participant.

One collaborating source in Seattle enrolled patients while the patients were actively infected and followed the patients over time throughout the course of disease. Each collaborating institution followed its own protocols to collect whole blood in K2EDTA tubes. Collaborator samples were shipped for TCRbeta analysis as frozen whole blood, isolated PBMCs, or DNA extracted from either sample type. Including cysteine and phenylalanine, the CDR3 has 17 amino acids. The kept DNA is CDR3 alone, 51 bases in frame from the first base. The germline V gene specifies MDHEN as CDR1 and SYDVKM as CDR2. V and J are truncated by 1 base and 4 bases respectively, leaving an intervening sequence of 20 bases.

The source is a woman aged 45-60 years with COVID-19, enrolled during active disease. The chain is assembled from TRBV28 and TRBJ2-7; TRBD2 is a possible D gene, resting on 6 matching bases. Specimen: peripheral blood. The CDR3 protein: CASSLSASGSGLYEQYF. Read as DNA, the sequence is TGTGCCAGCAGTTTATCGGCGTCGGGCAGCGGGCTTTACGAGCAGTACTTC.